Here is one T cell receptor (beta chain) with its context. This sample was included in a study of PD-1 and CTLA-4 blockade in melanoma. The CDR3 is 12 amino acids. V lost 8 bases and J lost 5, with 9 bases in between. CDR1 and CDR2 (germline): MNHEY, SMNVEV (reference sequence). TCRdb keeps only in-frame clones here, not all; method: immunoSEQ multiplex PCR. Among about 32,000 clones listed, about nine tenths were seen once. The clonotype originates from a human donor with melanoma. The specimen was CD8+ T cells from peripheral blood, collected from a patient given anti-PD-1 treatment. The chain joins TRBV27 to TRBJ2-2; D unresolved. CDR3 loop: CASQDGTGELFF. CDR3 nucleotide sequence: TGTGCCAGCCAGGACGGAACCGGGGAGCTGTTTTTT.